These 29 T cell receptor beta chains share one sample of origin, sequenced in a study of monozygotic twins with inflammatory bowel disease. TCRdb derives one entry per CDR3 protein from the 5' RACE reads, leaving out DNA. The repertoire table contains a few hundred thousand distinct CDR3 sequences. The sequenced material came from blood. These receptors came from a human donor with ulcerative colitis or Crohn's disease, or a healthy co-twin of an affected twin (not recorded which).

The chain recombines TRBV5-1 with TRBJ2-2; TCRdb returns TRBD1, unconfirmable since there is no DNA. Germline V CDR1 and CDR2: SGHRS, YFSETQ. CDR3 length equals 14 residues. The CDR3 loop is CASKKQGMAGELFF. Full variable domain (missing parts from reference TRBV5-1 and TRBJ2-2): KAGVTQTPRYLIKTRGQQVTLSCSPISGHRSVSWYQQTPGQGLQFLFEYFSETQRNKGNFPGRFSGRQFSNSRSEMNVSTLELGDSALYLCASKKQGMAGELFFGEGSRLTVL.

V and J are TRBV6-2 or TRBV6-3 and TRBJ1-1; TCRdb gives TRBD1 as the D gene, but with no DNA this cannot be confirmed. Per germline, CDR1 MNHEY and CDR2 SVGEGT. This CDR3 is 14 amino acids long. CDR3 amino acids: CASNHGQMNTEAFF.

The genes are TRBV19 and TRBJ2-7. Germline assignment: CDR1 LNHDA and CDR2 SQIVND (reference sequence). The CDR3 loop spans 13 amino acids. The CDR3 sequence: CASRPGRSYEQYF.

The chain is built from TRBV28 and TRBJ2-5; TCRdb's D call, TRBD1, is unchecked because there is no DNA. This CDR3 comprises 15 residues. CDR1 is MDHEN, CDR2 SYDVKM, per germline. This CDR3 reads CASTKSGGRWETQYF.

The V and J genes are TRBV7-2 and TRBJ1-1. The CDR3 runs to 14 residues. Germline-derived CDR1 and CDR2 are SGHTA and FQGNSA. This chain's CDR3 is CASTQFQVRVEAFF. Combining the CDR3 with reference TRBV7-2 and TRBJ1-1 gives the whole variable domain GAGVSQSPSNKVTEKGKDVELRCDPISGHTALYWYRQSLGQGLEFLIYFQGNSAPDKSGLPSDRFSAERTGGSVSTLTIQRTQQEDSAVYLCASTQFQVRVEAFFGQGTRLTVV.

This sequence joins TRBV5-1 and TRBJ1-3. This CDR3 comprises 15 residues. Germline V gene lookup returns CDR1 SGHRS and CDR2 YFSETQ. Here the CDR3 reads CASSLAALSGNTIYF.

The chain uses TRBV5-5 and TRBJ2-7; TCRdb selects TRBD1, and the lack of DNA leaves this call unchecked. Germline V gene sequence: CDR1 SGHKS, CDR2 YYEKEE (reference sequence). The CDR3 length is 16 residues. The CDR3 reads CASSLAGQGISYEQYF.

The chain carries TRBV5-1 and TRBJ1-3. Germline-derived CDR1 and CDR2 are SGHRS and YFSETQ. The CDR3 has 16 amino acids. The CDR3 region is CASSLQSLREGNTIYF.

The chain has TRBV10-2 and TRBJ1-1. Germline V CDR1 and CDR2: WSHSY, SAAADI. This CDR3 spans 12 amino acids. CDR3 sequence reads: CASSVSNTEAFF.

The chain combines TRBV2 with TRBJ2-1; TCRdb's D call of TRBD1 is untestable without DNA. Germline V gene lookup returns CDR1 SNHLY and CDR2 FYNNEI. This CDR3 is built from 16 residues. The CDR3 spells CASSDKPGQLYNEQFF.

This chain uses TRBV5-5 with TRBJ1-1; TCRdb names TRBD1, which stays unverified in the absence of DNA. Germline CDR1 is SGHKS and CDR2 is YYEKEE (reference sequence). This CDR3 spans 14 amino acids. The CDR3 spells CASSLMSSHLEAFF.

The rearrangement links TRBV7-9 to TRBJ2-6; there is no DNA to check the TCRdb D call of TRBD1. The CDR3 sequence is 15 residues long. Germline V gene sequence: CDR1 SEHNR, CDR2 FQNEAQ (reference sequence). The CDR3 here is CASSSPFWGANVLTF.

The chain employs TRBV3-1 and TRBJ2-3; lacking DNA, the TRBD1 call made by TCRdb goes unchecked. This CDR3 is built from 15 residues. Germline CDR1 reads LGHDT; CDR2 reads YNNKEL (reference sequence). The CDR3 protein is CASSPKGGGTDTQYF.

This rearrangement joins TRBV10-3 to TRBJ2-7; there is no DNA to check the TCRdb D call of TRBD1. CDR3 size: 14 residues. The germline CDR1 and CDR2 sequences are ENHRY and SYGVKD. The CDR3 sequence is CAISVRKGVDEQYF.

V is TRBV7-9 and J is TRBJ2-5. Germline loops: CDR1 SEHNR, CDR2 FQNEAQ (reference sequence). The CDR3 has 15 residues. This CDR3 reads CASSLARGGQETQYF.

V gene TRBV5-1 combines with J gene TRBJ2-1; TCRdb proposes TRBD1, but this gene call is untestable without DNA. The CDR3 is 14 residues long. Germline V gene data show CDR1 as SGHRS and CDR2 as YFSETQ. CDR3 sequence reads: CASSLAARGNEQFF.

The V call is TRBV18, the J call TRBJ2-7; the D call of TRBD1 rests on TCRdb alone, since no DNA is present to check it. The germline CDR1 and CDR2 sequences are KGHSH and LQKENI. The CDR3 has 14 amino acids. Here the CDR3 reads CASSPKWDSYEQYF. The whole variable domain, filled in from reference TRBV18 and TRBJ2-7, reads NAGVMQNPRHLVRRRGQEARLRCSPMKGHSHVYWYRQLPEEGLKFMVYLQKENIIDESGMPKERFSAEFPKEGPSILRIQQVVRGDSAAYFCASSPKWDSYEQYFGPGTRLTVT.

The chain couples TRBV20-1 to TRBJ1-4; there is no DNA to check the TCRdb D call of TRBD1. CDR1 DFQATT and CDR2 SNEGSKA come from the germline V gene (reference sequence). The CDR3 totals 13 residues. CDR3 protein: CSARQGRGEKLFF.

CDR3: CASSLGPEGAQPQHF. The chain employs TRBV5-1 and TRBJ1-5; TCRdb's D call, TRBD1, is unchecked because there is no DNA. The CDR3 is 15 amino acids. The germline V gene has CDR1 SGHRS and CDR2 YFSETQ.

V usage is TRBV20-1 and J usage is TRBJ2-3; TCRdb lists TRBD2, though no DNA is available to test this call. The CDR3 runs 17 residues. Germline V CDR1 and CDR2: DFQATT, SNEGSKA (reference sequence). The CDR3 protein is CSARVLAGTGYTDTQYF.

V gene TRBV10-3 combines with J gene TRBJ1-4. Germline lookup yields CDR1 ENHRY and CDR2 SYGVKD. This CDR3 comprises 14 residues. CDR3 amino acids: CAISEVGRLDELFF.

The J gene is TRBJ2-7, the V gene TRBV4-2; TCRdb designates TRBD1, a call that cannot be tested without DNA. The germline gives CDR1 LGHNA, CDR2 YNFKEQ. The CDR3 length is 15 residues. CDR3 region: CASSRTGTESYEQYF.

The genes are TRBV12-3 or TRBV12-4 and TRBJ1-1; lacking DNA, the TRBD1 call made by TCRdb goes unchecked. This CDR3 contains 15 residues. CDR3 protein: CASTQRGQGNTEAFF.

The rearrangement joins TRBV7-6 to TRBJ2-5; TCRdb's D gene call, TRBD2, goes unchecked for lack of DNA. Germline assignment: CDR1 SGHVS and CDR2 FNYEAQ. The CDR3 totals 12 residues. The CDR3 here is CASSPARGTQYF.

The J gene is TRBJ2-7, the V gene TRBV18; TCRdb's assignment of TRBD1 cannot be checked, as there is no DNA. CDR3 length: 13 amino acids. Germline CDR1 is KGHSH and CDR2 is LQKENI. The CDR3 region is CASSPDRGHEQYF.

V and J are TRBV7-2 and TRBJ1-2. CDR3 size: 12 residues. Germline V gene data show CDR1 as SGHTA and CDR2 as FQGNSA. The CDR3: CASSLGPEGYTF.

V and J are TRBV6-1 and TRBJ2-7; the D call from TCRdb, TRBD1, cannot be confirmed without DNA. Looked up from germline, CDR1 is MNHNS and CDR2 is SASEGT. The CDR3 extends over 13 amino acids. The CDR3 region is CAGKTGKANEQYF.

The V call is TRBV20-1, the J call TRBJ2-3. The CDR3 is 13 residues long. The V gene's germline CDR1 is DFQATT and CDR2 SNEGSKA (reference sequence). CDR3 in amino acids: CSALKGGTDTQYF.

J is TRBJ1-1 and V is TRBV20-1. The CDR3 sequence is 13 residues long. Germline-derived CDR1 and CDR2 are DFQATT and SNEGSKA (reference sequence). CDR3 loop: CSARHSLNTEAFF.